These T cell receptor beta chains were read from a single sample in a study of a mutant IDH1 vaccine in newly diagnosed glioma. Assay used: immunoSEQ multiplex PCR; TCRdb lists only in-frame clones, some missing. The repertoire holds approximately 60,000 clones, with roughly 84% as singletons. These receptors have no identified antigens. Source: PBMCs, taken from a glioma patient whose treatment included an IDH1 peptide vaccine. The receptors were gathered from a man aged 25-45 years with glioma. The CDR3 runs from the conserved cysteine through the conserved F or W. D genes are given only for firm matches. Only part of the rows carry a size: once, few, many, or a class if the clone is expanded.

TRBJ1-6,TRBV2,.,.,15,CASSARSSYNSPLHF,TGTGCCAGCAGTGCGCGTAGCTCCTATAATTCACCCCTCCACTTT
TRBJ2-1,TRBV7-9,.,TRBD1,14,CASSFSDREHEQFF,TGTGCCAGCAGCTTCTCCGACAGGGAACATGAGCAGTTCTTC
TRBJ2-1,TRBV7-6,once,TRBD2,17,CASSPYSGDIQNNEQFF,TGTGCCAGCAGCCCCTATAGCGGGGACATACAAAACAATGAGCAGTTCTTC
TRBJ1-5,TRBV2,.,.,16,CASSLGSGPGGQPQHF,TGTGCCAGCAGTCTGGGTTCCGGGCCGGGGGGTCAGCCCCAGCATTTT
TRBJ2-7,TRBV19,.,TRBD1,15,CASSIFGQGYGEQYF,TGTGCCAGTAGTATATTCGGACAGGGTTATGGCGAGCAGTACTTC
TRBJ1-1,TRBV19,.,.,11,CASSTTNGPFF,TGTGCCAGTAGTACGACTAATGGGCCTTTCTTT
TRBJ2-3,TRBV19,.,TRBD2,15,CATKLAGPSTDTQYF,TGTGCCACTAAACTAGCGGGGCCTAGCACAGATACGCAGTATTTT
TRBJ1-2,TRBV27,.,TRBD1,15,CASSTHRGPNYGYTF,TGTGCCAGCAGTACACACAGGGGGCCTAACTATGGCTACACCTTC
TRBJ2-2,TRBV9,.,TRBD1,16,CASSDYGTANTGELFF,TGTGCCAGCAGCGATTACGGGACAGCGAACACCGGGGAGCTGTTTTTT
TRBJ1-4,TRBV11-2,few,.,16,CASSRTTASFNEKLFF,TGTGCCAGCAGCAGAACTACAGCTTCTTTTAATGAAAAACTGTTTTTT